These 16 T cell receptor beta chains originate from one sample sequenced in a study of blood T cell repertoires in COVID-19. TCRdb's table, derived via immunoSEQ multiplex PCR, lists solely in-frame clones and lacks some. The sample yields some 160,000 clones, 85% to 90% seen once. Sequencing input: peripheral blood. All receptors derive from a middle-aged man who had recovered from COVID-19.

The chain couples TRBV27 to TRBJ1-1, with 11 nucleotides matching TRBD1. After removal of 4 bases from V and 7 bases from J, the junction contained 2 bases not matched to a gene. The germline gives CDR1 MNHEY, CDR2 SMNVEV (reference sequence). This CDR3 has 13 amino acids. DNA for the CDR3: TGTGCCAGCAGTTGGACAGGGGGCATTGAAGCTTTCTTT. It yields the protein CASSWTGGIEAFF.

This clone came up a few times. The CDR3 nucleotides are TGTGCCAGCAGCTTAGAAGACAGGCGGTTGGTGTACTTC. This encodes CASSLEDRRLVYF. The chain carries TRBV7-6 and TRBJ2-7, with TRBD1 as a possible D gene (6 bases). In germline, CDR1 is SGHVS, CDR2 FNYEAQ. The V end lost 1 base, the J end lost 12 bases, and 16 bases lay between the germline ends. The CDR3 runs to 13 residues.

The CDR3 DNA is TGTGCCTGGACCCCCGGGACAGGGGTAAATCAGCCCCAGCATTTT. Translated, it gives CAWTPGTGVNQPQHF. The chain carries TRBV30 and TRBJ1-5, with 10 nucleotides matching TRBD1. Germline lookup yields CDR1 GTSNPN and CDR2 SVGIG (reference sequence). V lost 4 bases to trimming and J lost 4 bases; unmatched junction nucleotides: 7. The CDR3 extends over 15 amino acids. Full variable domain (outside the CDR3, taken from reference TRBV30 and TRBJ1-5): SQTIHQWPATLVQPVGSPLSLECTVEGTSNPNLYWYRQAAGRGLQLLFYSVGIGQISSEVPQNLSASRPQDRQFILSSKKLLLSDSGFYLCAWTPGTGVNQPQHFGDGTRLSIL.

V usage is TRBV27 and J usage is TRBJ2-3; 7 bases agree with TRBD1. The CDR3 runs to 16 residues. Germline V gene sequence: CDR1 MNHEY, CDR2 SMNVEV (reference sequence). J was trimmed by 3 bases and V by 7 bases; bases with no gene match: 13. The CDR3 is CASTHSGGRATDTQYF. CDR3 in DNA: TGTGCCAGCACACACTCAGGGGGTAGGGCGACAGATACGCAGTATTTT.

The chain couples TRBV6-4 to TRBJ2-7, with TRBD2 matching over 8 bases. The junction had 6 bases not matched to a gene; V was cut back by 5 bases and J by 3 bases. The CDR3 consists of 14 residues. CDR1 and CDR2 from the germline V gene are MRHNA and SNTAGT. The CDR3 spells CASSTTSGVYEQYF. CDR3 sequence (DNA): TGTGCCAGCAGTACCACTAGCGGAGTCTACGAGCAGTACTTC.

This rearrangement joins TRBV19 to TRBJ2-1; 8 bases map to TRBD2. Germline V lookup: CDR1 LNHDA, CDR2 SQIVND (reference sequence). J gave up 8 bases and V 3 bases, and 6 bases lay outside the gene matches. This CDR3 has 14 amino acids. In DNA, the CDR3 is TGTGCCAGTAGTATCAAGCGGGGGAGGGATGAGCAGTTCTTC. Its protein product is CASSIKRGRDEQFF.

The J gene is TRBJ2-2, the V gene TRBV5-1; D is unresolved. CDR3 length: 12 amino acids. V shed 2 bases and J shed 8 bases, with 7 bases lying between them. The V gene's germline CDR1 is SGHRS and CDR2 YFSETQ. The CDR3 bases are TGCGCCAGCAGCTTTCATACAGGGGAGCTGTTTTTT. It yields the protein CASSFHTGELFF.

CDR3 sequence (DNA): TGTGCCAGCAGCGCTACTAGCGGGGGGCGCACAGATACGCAGTATTTT. Translated: CASSATSGGRTDTQYF. The V gene is TRBV7-8, the J gene TRBJ2-3; 12 nucleotides align to TRBD2. Per germline, CDR1 SGHVS and CDR2 FQNEAQ. V gave up 5 bases and J gave up 1 base; unmatched junction bases: 4. The CDR3 consists of 16 residues.

CDR3 DNA sequence: TGTGCCAGCAGTTTACCCGACAGTATGAACACTGAAGCTTTCTTT. Translation: CASSLPDSMNTEAFF. The V gene is TRBV28, the J gene TRBJ1-1; tentatively, D is TRBD1 (5 bases). Germline CDR1 reads MDHEN; CDR2 reads SYDVKM. V lost 2 bases and J 0 bases, leaving 10 bases between the germline ends. The CDR3 contains 15 residues.

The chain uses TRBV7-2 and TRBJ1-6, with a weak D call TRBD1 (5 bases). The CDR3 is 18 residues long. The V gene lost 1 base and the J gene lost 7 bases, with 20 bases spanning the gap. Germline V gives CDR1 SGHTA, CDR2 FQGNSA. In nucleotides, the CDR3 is TGTGCCAGCAGCTTAGAATTTAGTCATCGGGGGAAAAATTCACCCCTCCACTTT. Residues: CASSLEFSHRGKNSPLHF.

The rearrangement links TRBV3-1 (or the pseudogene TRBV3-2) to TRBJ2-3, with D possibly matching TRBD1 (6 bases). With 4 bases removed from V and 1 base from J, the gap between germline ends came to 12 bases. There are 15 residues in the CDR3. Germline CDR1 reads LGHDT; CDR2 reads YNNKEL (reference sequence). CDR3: CASSLQTGRTDTQYF. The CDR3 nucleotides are TGTGCCAGCAGCCTCCAGACAGGCCGCACAGATACGCAGTATTTT.

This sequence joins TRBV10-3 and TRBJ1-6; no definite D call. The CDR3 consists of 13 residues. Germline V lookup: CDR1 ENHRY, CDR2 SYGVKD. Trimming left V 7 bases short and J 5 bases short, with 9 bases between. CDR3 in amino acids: CAINQADNSPLHF. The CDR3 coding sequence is TGTGCCATCAACCAGGCCGATAATTCACCCCTCCACTTT.

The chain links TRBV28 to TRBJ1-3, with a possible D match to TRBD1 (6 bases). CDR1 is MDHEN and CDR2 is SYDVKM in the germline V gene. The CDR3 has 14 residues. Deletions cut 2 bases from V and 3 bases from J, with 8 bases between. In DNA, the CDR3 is TGTGCCAGCAGTTTACAGGACAGTGGAAACACCATATATTTT. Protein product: CASSLQDSGNTIYF.

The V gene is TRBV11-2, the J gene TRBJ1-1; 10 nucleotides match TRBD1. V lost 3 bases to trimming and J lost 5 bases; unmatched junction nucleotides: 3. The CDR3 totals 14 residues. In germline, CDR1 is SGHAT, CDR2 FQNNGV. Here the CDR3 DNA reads TGTGCCAGCAGCTTCGGACAGGGGGAGACTGAAGCTTTCTTT. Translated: CASSFGQGETEAFF.

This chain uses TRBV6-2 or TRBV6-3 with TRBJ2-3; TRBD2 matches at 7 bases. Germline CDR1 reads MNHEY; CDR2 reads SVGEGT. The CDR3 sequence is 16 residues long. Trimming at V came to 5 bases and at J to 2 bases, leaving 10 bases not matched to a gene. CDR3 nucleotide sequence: TGTGCCAGCAGTCGAGGACTAGGATCCCTCACAGATACGCAGTATTTT. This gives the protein CASSRGLGSLTDTQYF.

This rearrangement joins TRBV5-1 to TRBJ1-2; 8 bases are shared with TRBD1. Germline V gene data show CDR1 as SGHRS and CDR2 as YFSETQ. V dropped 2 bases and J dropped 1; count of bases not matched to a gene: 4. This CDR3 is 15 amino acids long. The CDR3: CASSFGTGLNYGYTF. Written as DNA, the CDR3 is TGCGCCAGCAGCTTTGGGACAGGCCTTAACTATGGCTACACCTTC.